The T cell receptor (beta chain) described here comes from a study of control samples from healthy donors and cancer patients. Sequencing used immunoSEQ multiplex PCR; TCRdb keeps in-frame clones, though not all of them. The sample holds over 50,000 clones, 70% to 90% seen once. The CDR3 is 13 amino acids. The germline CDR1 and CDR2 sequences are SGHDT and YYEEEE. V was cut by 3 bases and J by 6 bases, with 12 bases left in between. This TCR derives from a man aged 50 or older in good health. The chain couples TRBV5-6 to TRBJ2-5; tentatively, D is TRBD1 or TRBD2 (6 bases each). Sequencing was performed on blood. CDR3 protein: CASSWRGVQTQYF. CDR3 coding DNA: TGTGCCAGCAGCTGGAGGGGGGTACAGACCCAGTACTTC.